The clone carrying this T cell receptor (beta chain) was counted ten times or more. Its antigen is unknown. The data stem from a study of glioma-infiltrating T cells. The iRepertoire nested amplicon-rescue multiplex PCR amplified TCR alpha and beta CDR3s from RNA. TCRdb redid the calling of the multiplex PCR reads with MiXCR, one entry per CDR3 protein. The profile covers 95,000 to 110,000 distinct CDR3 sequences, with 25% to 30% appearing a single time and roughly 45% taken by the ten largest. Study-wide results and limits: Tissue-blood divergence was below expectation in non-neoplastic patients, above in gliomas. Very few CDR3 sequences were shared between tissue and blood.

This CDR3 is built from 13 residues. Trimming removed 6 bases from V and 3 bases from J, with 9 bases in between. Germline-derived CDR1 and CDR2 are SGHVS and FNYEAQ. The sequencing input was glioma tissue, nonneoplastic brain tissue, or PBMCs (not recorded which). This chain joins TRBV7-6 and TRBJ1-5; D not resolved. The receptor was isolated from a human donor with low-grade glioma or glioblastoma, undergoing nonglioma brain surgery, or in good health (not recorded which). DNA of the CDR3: TGTGCCAGCAGTTCGGATATCAATCAGCCCCAGCATTTT. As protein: CASSSDINQPQHF.